One and the same sample provided the 28 T cell receptor beta chains below, sequenced in a study of molecular identifiers for immune sequencing clone quantification. TCRdb ran MiXCR on the PCR reads and lists one entry per CDR3 protein. The data show about 18,000 distinct CDR3 sequences, with about a fifth seen just once and roughly 6.7% held by the top ten. The sample was naive CD8+ T cells from blood, with Jurkat cell RNA spiked in. As for subset: FACS-sorted CD8+CD4-CCR7+CD45RA+ naive T cells. These receptor sequences come from a human donor in good health. Some libraries in this study had Jurkat cell RNA spiked in.

This clonotype was recorded a few times. The chain has TRBV29-1 and TRBJ2-1; D is unclear. Germline-derived CDR1 and CDR2 are SQVTM and ANQGSEA. The CDR3 sequence is 11 residues long. The CDR3 sequence: CSGGVNNEQFF. CDR3 DNA sequence: TGCTCCGGTGGGGTAAACAATGAGCAGTTCTTC.

This clonotype has ten or more counts. This rearrangement joins TRBV27 to TRBJ2-3; TRBD2 agrees at 8 bases. Per the germline V gene, CDR1 is MNHEY and CDR2 is SMNVEV (reference sequence). This CDR3 is built from 17 residues. Losses at the gene ends were 4 bases for V and 2 bases for J; bases not matched to a gene: 11. The CDR3 nucleotides read TGTGCCAGCAGTTCGACCGTACTAGCGGCTACCACAGATACGCAGTATTTT. It yields the protein CASSSTVLAATTDTQYF.

This clonotype came up many times. The chain has TRBV6-2 or TRBV6-3 and TRBJ1-1; D possibly corresponds to TRBD1 (5 bases). The CDR3 runs 13 residues. Germline V lookup: CDR1 MNHEY, CDR2 SVGEGT. V was cut by 4 bases and J by 1 base, with 7 bases left in between. CDR3 sequence (DNA): TGTGCCAGCAGTTGGGACCGGAACACTGAAGCTTTCTTT. Residues: CASSWDRNTEAFF.

This clonotype was detected a few times. This chain connects TRBV11-2 to TRBJ2-7; 11 bases align to TRBD2. The CDR3 runs 15 residues. J lost 3 bases, V lost 5 bases, and 6 bases had no gene match. From germline, CDR1 is SGHAT and CDR2 FQNNGV. The CDR3, as DNA: TGTGCCAGCAGCCTCGGGACTAGCGGTCTCTACGAGCAGTACTTC. This encodes CASSLGTSGLYEQYF.

This clonotype occurred many times. This chain joins TRBV5-6 and TRBJ1-1, with no clear D. Germline CDR1 reads SGHDT; CDR2 reads YYEEEE. The ends were cut back, 6 bases at V and 9 bases at J, with 9 bases in the middle. This CDR3 has 10 amino acids. For the CDR3, the DNA is TGTGCCAGCACCTGGTTTAAAGCTTTCTTT. Translating it yields CASTWFKAFF.

This clonotype was observed many times. The V gene is TRBV7-6, the J gene TRBJ2-1, with 14 bases lining up with TRBD2. Germline assignment: CDR1 SGHVS and CDR2 FNYEAQ. This CDR3 contains 16 residues. V lost 5 bases to trimming and J lost 8 bases; unmatched junction nucleotides: 8. The DNA of the CDR3 is TGTGCCAGCAGCCTCGGGACTAGCGGGAGTGTCGATGAGCAGTTCTTC. Its translation: CASSLGTSGSVDEQFF.

There are many counts of this clonotype. The chain links TRBV7-2 to TRBJ2-7; 13 nucleotides match TRBD2. The V and J ends lost 5 bases and 6 bases, in that order; junction bases with no gene match: 10. The CDR3 extends over 16 amino acids. Germline CDR1 SGHTA, CDR2 FQGNSA. CDR3 amino acids: CASSGWTSGSAVEQYF. The CDR3 DNA follows: TGTGCCAGCAGCGGCTGGACTAGCGGGAGTGCTGTCGAGCAGTACTTC. Combining the CDR3 with reference TRBV7-2 and TRBJ2-7 gives the whole variable domain GAGVSQSPSNKVTEKGKDVELRCDPISGHTALYWYRQSLGQGLEFLIYFQGNSAPDKSGLPSDRFSAERTGGSVSTLTIQRTQQEDSAVYLCASSGWTSGSAVEQYFGPGTRLTVT.

The chain employs TRBV11-2 and TRBJ2-1; D gene unclear. The CDR3 length is 13 residues. The germline gives CDR1 SGHAT, CDR2 FQNNGV. Trimming removed 1 base from V and 9 bases from J, with 10 bases in between. The CDR3 region has the DNA TGTGCCAGCAGCTTAGGCGCCTACCTTGAGCAGTTCTTC. Amino acid sequence: CASSLGAYLEQFF.

By share, this clonotype ranks as medium-sized. This chain connects TRBV6-5 to TRBJ1-5, with 7 bases lining up with TRBD1. Per germline, CDR1 MNHEY and CDR2 SVGAGI. V gave up 0 bases and J gave up 6 bases; unmatched junction bases: 2. This CDR3 is built from 14 residues. The CDR3 nucleotides are TGTGCCAGCAGTTACTCCCGGGACAGTCAGCCCCAGCATTTT. The encoded protein is CASSYSRDSQPQHF.

This clonotype was counted many times. A junction end diverges from the germline sequence, so it may reflect a read error. The chain is built from TRBV6-5 and TRBJ2-6; no clear D gene. The CDR3 is 14 amino acids. In germline, CDR1 is MNHEY, CDR2 SVGAGI. The CDR3 protein is CASSYFLGANVLTF. CDR3 sequence (DNA): TGTGCCAGCAGCTACTTTTTGGGGGCCAACGTCCTGACTTTC.

Remarks on this clonotype: An end of the junction differs from the germline gene, which may be a read error. The V gene is TRBV20-1, the J gene TRBJ1-4; 7 bases are a match to TRBD1. This CDR3 has 15 amino acids. Germline CDR1 and CDR2: DFQATT and SNEGSKA (reference sequence). The CDR3 DNA follows: TGCAGTGCTAGAGCCAATACAGGGGCGAATGAAAAACTGTTCTTT. This translates into CSARANTGANEKLFF.

Sample share makes this clonotype medium-sized. The chain recombines TRBV6-2 or TRBV6-3 with TRBJ2-3; D not resolved. Germline values: CDR1 MNHEY, CDR2 SVGEGT. This CDR3 is 14 amino acids long. V lost 2 bases to trimming and J lost 5 bases, with 11 bases between them. CDR3 sequence: CASSYQTAGDTQYF. In DNA form, the CDR3 reads TGTGCCAGCAGTTACCAAACCGCAGGAGATACGCAGTATTTT.

This clonotype ranks as medium-sized. This chain links TRBV12-3 or TRBV12-4 with TRBJ2-5; the match to TRBD1 covers 8 bases. The CDR3 consists of 16 residues. V was pared by 4 bases and J by 0 bases, with 7 bases of the junction left unmatched. This CDR3 is CASSSTTGVDQETQYF. The CDR3 nucleotides are TGTGCCAGCAGTTCCACGACAGGGGTTGACCAAGAGACCCAGTACTTC.

This clonotype was seen many times. This sequence joins TRBV5-1 and TRBJ2-7; 7 bases match TRBD2. V lost 1 base, J lost 0 bases, and 4 bases stayed unmatched. This CDR3 has 15 amino acids. The germline CDR1 and CDR2 sequences are SGHRS and YFSETQ. CDR3 protein: CASSLWAGDSYEQYF. As DNA, the CDR3 is TGCGCCAGCAGCTTGTGGGCGGGAGACTCCTACGAGCAGTACTTC.

This clonotype showed up just a few times. The V and J genes are TRBV28 and TRBJ2-5, with 9 positions matching TRBD2. Trimming at V came to 7 bases and at J to 5 bases, leaving 8 bases not matched to a gene. Germline assignment: CDR1 MDHEN and CDR2 SYDVKM. The CDR3 has 14 amino acids. For the CDR3, the DNA is TGTGCCAGCATGGTGGGGCTAGCGGGGGAGACCCAGTACTTC. Residues: CASMVGLAGETQYF.

In its sample, this clonotype was seen many times. The J gene is TRBJ2-1, the V gene TRBV7-6; D perhaps matches TRBD2 (6 bases). V was trimmed by 5 bases and J by 8 bases, leaving 13 bases between them. CDR3 length: 13 amino acids. Germline V gene data show CDR1 as SGHVS and CDR2 as FNYEAQ. For the CDR3, the DNA is TGTGCCAGCAGCCCGGGGGAGGTCTATGAGCAGTTCTTC. It yields the protein CASSPGEVYEQFF. The variable domain in full, with the rest retrieved from reference TRBV7-6 and TRBJ2-1, is GAGVSQSPRYKVTKRGQDVALRCDPISGHVSLYWYRQALGQGPEFLTYFNYEAQQDKSGLPNDRFSAERPEGSISTLTIQRTEQRDSAMYRCASSPGEVYEQFFGPGTRLTVL.

This clonotype was seen ten or more times. This chain uses TRBV28 with TRBJ1-6; no firm D call. Germline V gene data show CDR1 as MDHEN and CDR2 as SYDVKM. This CDR3 is built from 11 residues. V was clipped by 5 bases and J by 7 bases, with 3 bases between them. The CDR3 region has the DNA TGTGCCAGCAGTGACAATTCACCCCTCCACTTT. Amino acids: CASSDNSPLHF. The whole variable domain, remainder taken from reference TRBV28 and TRBJ1-6, is DVKVTQSSRYLVKRTGEKVFLECVQDMDHENMFWYRQDPGLGLRLIYFSYDVKMKEKGDIPEGYSVSREKKERFSLILESASTNQTSMYLCASSDNSPLHFGNGTRLTVT.

This clonotype was picked up many times. The chain has TRBV14 and TRBJ2-7; D is possibly TRBD1 (6 bases). CDR1 SGHDN and CDR2 FVKESK come from the germline V gene. Trimming removed 0 bases at V and 5 bases at J, with 14 bases between. The CDR3 is made up of 15 amino acids. The CDR3 DNA reads TGTGCCAGCAGCCAAGATTGGGGGCGCGTCCACGAGCAGTACTTC. Translating it yields CASSQDWGRVHEQYF.

V is TRBV9 and J is TRBJ2-1; 16 nucleotides align to TRBD2. The CDR3 covers 19 residues. Germline CDR1 is SGDLS and CDR2 is YYNGEE. V lost 4 bases to trimming and J lost 2 bases; unmatched junction nucleotides: 9. The CDR3 nucleotides are TGTGCCAGCAGCCCCGGGACTAGCGGGAGGGCGCTACCCTACAATGAGCAGTTCTTC. Amino acids: CASSPGTSGRALPYNEQFF.

The rearrangement links TRBV24-1 to TRBJ2-1, with 10 positions matching TRBD1. CDR1 and CDR2 from the germline V gene are KGHDR and SFDVKD. The V segment lost 7 bases and the J segment 8 bases; nucleotides outside the gene matches: 4. CDR3 size: 13 residues. CDR3: CATRDRGRHEQFF. In nucleotides, the CDR3 is TGTGCCACCAGAGACAGGGGGCGGCATGAGCAGTTCTTC.

This chain joins TRBV28 and TRBJ2-1, with D perhaps TRBD1 (6 bases). Germline CDR1 MDHEN, CDR2 SYDVKM. The CDR3 runs 15 residues. Deletions cut 4 bases from V and 10 bases from J, with 20 bases between. The CDR3 DNA is TGTGCCAGCAGTTCCCGCAGGGGTAGGCTCCCGGAGCAGTTCTTC. Its translation: CASSSRRGRLPEQFF.

In this sample, this clonotype turned up many times. The CDR3 loop is CASSEAAGSTDTQYF. CDR3 coding DNA: TGTGCCAGCAGTGAAGCTGCGGGTAGCACAGATACGCAGTATTTT. The gene calls are TRBV6-1 and TRBJ2-3; TRBD2 might be the D (5 bases). CDR3 length: 15 amino acids. V shed 0 bases and J shed 0 bases, with 7 bases lying between them. CDR1 is MNHNS and CDR2 is SASEGT in the germline V gene.

The chain employs TRBV12-3 or TRBV12-4 and TRBJ2-1; 9 bases fit TRBD2. Trimming cost V 8 bases and J 5 bases; bases outside gene matches: 7. The CDR3 runs to 14 residues. The CDR3 loop is CASGGTSRHNEQFF. Here the CDR3 DNA reads TGTGCCAGCGGCGGGACTAGCAGGCACAATGAGCAGTTCTTC.

This clonotype was seen ten or more times. The chain couples TRBV29-1 to TRBJ2-1; D gene ambiguous. CDR1 and CDR2 from the germline V gene are SQVTM and ANQGSEA. The CDR3 spans 13 residues. V gave up 4 bases and J gave up 5 bases, with 12 bases separating them. The DNA of the CDR3 is TGCAGCGTTGTGGTCGTTAATAACAATGAGCAGTTCTTC. Protein product: CSVVVVNNNEQFF.

This clonotype is termed medium-sized. The V call is TRBV6-2 or TRBV6-3, the J call TRBJ2-5; a possible D gene is TRBD2 (5 bases). This CDR3 has 13 amino acids. Germline values: CDR1 MNHEY, CDR2 SVGEGT. Between the trimmed V and J ends, which lost 6 bases and 4 bases, there was a span of 12 bases. CDR3 DNA sequence: TGTGCCAGCAGCGCTGGAGGTAGAGAGACCCAGTACTTC. Amino acid sequence: CASSAGGRETQYF.

This clonotype is a singleton in its sample. In DNA form, the CDR3 reads TGCAGCGGGTCCGGGCCCAACTACGAGCAGTACTTC. Its protein product is CSGSGPNYEQYF. This sequence joins TRBV29-1 and TRBJ2-7; D uncertain. The V end lost 7 bases, the J end lost 3 bases, and 13 bases lay between the germline ends. From germline, CDR1 is SQVTM and CDR2 ANQGSEA. CDR3 length: 12 residues.

By sample share, this clonotype is medium-sized. The rearrangement links TRBV5-1 to TRBJ1-2; 10 bases match TRBD1. The V and J ends lost 4 bases and 2 bases, in that order; junction bases with no gene match: 11. This CDR3 has 17 residues. Germline V gene lookup returns CDR1 SGHRS and CDR2 YFSETQ. CDR3 region: CASSHTTGTGDNYGYTF. CDR3 in DNA: TGCGCCAGCAGCCATACCACCGGGACAGGGGACAACTATGGCTACACCTTC.

This clonotype was observed at least ten times. The V call is TRBV7-9, the J call TRBJ2-7; D unclear. Trimming removed 3 bases at V and 0 bases at J, with 6 bases between. Germline V gene lookup returns CDR1 SEHNR and CDR2 FQNEAQ (reference sequence). This CDR3 has 13 amino acids. This CDR3 is CASSFPSSYEQYF. For the CDR3, the DNA is TGTGCCAGCAGCTTTCCTAGCTCCTACGAGCAGTACTTC.